This T cell receptor (beta chain) derives from a study of T-cell memory formation after mild COVID-19. Study as a whole: Each donor largely had its own TCR clusters.

On this clonotype itself: Its target is unknown.

Findings and limits, study-wide: There was no confirmation that second-wave clones peaking on day 37 were SARS-CoV-2 specific.

It was 5'RACE with constant-segment primers that produced the TCR alpha and TCR beta cDNA libraries, which carried sample barcodes and UMIs. TCRdb processed the 5' RACE reads anew with MiXCR; each CDR3 protein has one entry. The profile shows approximately 400,000 distinct CDR3 sequences, roughly 18% of them singletons. The sequencing sample was made of PBMCs or a T cell subset sorted from them (not recorded which). This TCR derives from a man in his late teens or twenties who had mild COVID-19 (a few samples of this study predate the infection). Cell type and time point are not known.

CDR3 bases: TGTGCCAGCAGTTTATCGGACTCCTATAATTCACCCCTCCACTTT. Protein: CASSLSDSYNSPLHF. The gene calls are TRBV27 and TRBJ1-6; D is undetermined. CDR1 is MNHEY, CDR2 SMNVEV, per germline (reference sequence). This CDR3 has 15 residues. Trimming left V 0 bases short and J 0 bases short, with 3 bases between.